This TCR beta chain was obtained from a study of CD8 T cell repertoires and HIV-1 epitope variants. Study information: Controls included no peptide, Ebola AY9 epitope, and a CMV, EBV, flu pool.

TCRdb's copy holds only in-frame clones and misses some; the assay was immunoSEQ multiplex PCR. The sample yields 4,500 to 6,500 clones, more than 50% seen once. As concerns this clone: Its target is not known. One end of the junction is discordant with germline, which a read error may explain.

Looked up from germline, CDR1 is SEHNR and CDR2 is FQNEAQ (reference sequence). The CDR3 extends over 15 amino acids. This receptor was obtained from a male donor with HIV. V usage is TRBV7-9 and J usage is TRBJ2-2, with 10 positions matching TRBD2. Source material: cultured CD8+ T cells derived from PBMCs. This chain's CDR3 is CASSLAGAATGELFF. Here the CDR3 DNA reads TGTGCCAGCAGCCTAGCGGGAGCGGCCACCGGGGAGCTGTTTTTT.